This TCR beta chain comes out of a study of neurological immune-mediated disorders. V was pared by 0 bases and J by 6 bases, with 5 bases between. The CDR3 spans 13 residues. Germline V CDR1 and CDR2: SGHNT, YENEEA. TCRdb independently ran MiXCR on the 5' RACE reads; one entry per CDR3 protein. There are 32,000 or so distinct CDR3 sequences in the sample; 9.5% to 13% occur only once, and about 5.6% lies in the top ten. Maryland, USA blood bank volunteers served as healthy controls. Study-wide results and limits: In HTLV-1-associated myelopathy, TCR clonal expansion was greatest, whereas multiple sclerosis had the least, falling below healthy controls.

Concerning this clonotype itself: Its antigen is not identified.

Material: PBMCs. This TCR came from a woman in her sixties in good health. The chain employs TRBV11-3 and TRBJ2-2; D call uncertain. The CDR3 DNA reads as TGTGCCAGCAGCTTAGAGGCCCCCGGGGAGCTGTTTTTT. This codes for CASSLEAPGELFF.